This T cell receptor (beta chain) was identified in a study of T cell responses to AZD1222 COVID-19 vaccine. The CDR3 length is 13 residues. Germline loops: CDR1 MNHEY, CDR2 SVGAGI. The trim removed 5 bases at V and 4 bases at J, leaving 4 bases unmatched. The method was immunoSEQ multiplex PCR; TCRdb's version includes in-frame clones alone and lacks a portion of them. Altogether 150,000 to 200,000 clones are present, about 89% being singletons, with the ten largest covering over 1%. Samples with a second dose at about 4 or about 12 weeks were pooled together. This specimen was peripheral blood, taken 28 days after the second AZD1222 dose. The V gene is TRBV6-5, the J gene TRBJ1-1; TRBD1 aligns across 7 bases. The TCR sequence derives from an adult who received the AZD1222 COVID-19 vaccine. The chain's CDR3 is CASSTDRLTEAFF. For the CDR3, the DNA is TGTGCCAGCAGTACGGACAGGCTCACTGAAGCTTTCTTT.